The rows below give T cell receptor beta chains drawn from one sample of a study of PD-L1 blockade in urothelial cancer. Data came from immunoSEQ multiplex PCR; TCRdb stores just in-frame clones and leaves some out. The sample lists some 120,000 clones; about 89% were seen once. The sequencing used PBMCs, collected around atezolizumab (anti-PD-L1) treatment. Receptor source: a man aged 55 to 70 with urothelial cancer. CDR3s include the opening cysteine and the closing phenylalanine or tryptophan. Each record gives: CDR3 protein, J gene, clone size, CDR3 length, V gene. Clone size appears in some rows only: once, few, many, or a class for an expanded clone.

CDR3: CASSQAINRGLNGYTF
J: TRBJ1-2
size: NA
length: 16
V: TRBV4-3

CDR3: CSANPGGAWAFF
J: TRBJ1-1
size: NA
length: 12
V: TRBV29-1

CDR3: CASKPLGTNGYTF
J: TRBJ1-2
size: NA
length: 13
V: TRBV27

CDR3: CASSTFGGRNTEAFF
J: TRBJ1-1
size: NA
length: 15
V: TRBV9

CDR3: CASSGGHLNTGELFF
J: TRBJ2-2
size: NA
length: 15
V: TRBV5-1

CDR3: CASSQKRGSYEQYF
J: TRBJ2-7
size: NA
length: 14
V: TRBV11-3

CDR3: CASSYPGLAINEQFF
J: TRBJ2-1
size: NA
length: 15
V: TRBV6-5

CDR3: CASSNGQGASPLHF
J: TRBJ1-6
size: NA
length: 14
V: TRBV7-3

CDR3: CASSARGAETQYF
J: TRBJ2-5
size: once
length: 13
V: TRBV6-5

CDR3: CASTETAGGLYEQYF
J: TRBJ2-7
size: NA
length: 15
V: TRBV6-6

CDR3: CASSFLQQNTEAFF
J: TRBJ1-1
size: NA
length: 14
V: TRBV5-6

CDR3: CASLTVSGANVLTF
J: TRBJ2-6
size: once
length: 14
V: TRBV19

CDR3: CASSPKTGSSYNEQFF
J: TRBJ2-1
size: NA
length: 16
V: TRBV27

CDR3: CASSVRPLDSQETQYF
J: TRBJ2-5
size: NA
length: 16
V: TRBV9

CDR3: CASRTGQEGGKQYF
J: TRBJ2-7
size: NA
length: 14
V: TRBV27

CDR3: CASSPRLAGPTDTQYF
J: TRBJ2-3
size: few
length: 16
V: TRBV7-3

CDR3: CASSWDMNQPQHF
J: TRBJ1-5
size: NA
length: 13
V: TRBV5-8

CDR3: CASSLSGVLYTEAFF
J: TRBJ1-1
size: NA
length: 15
V: TRBV7-8

CDR3: CASSQGTGTGGTYEQYF
J: TRBJ2-7
size: NA
length: 17
V: TRBV4-3

CDR3: CASSEGGRASSYNEQFF
J: TRBJ2-1
size: NA
length: 17
V: TRBV7-9

CDR3: CASTKEAVNTEAFF
J: TRBJ1-1
size: NA
length: 14
V: TRBV5-1

CDR3: CASNLRGGEQFF
J: TRBJ2-1
size: NA
length: 12
V: TRBV2

CDR3: CASSPGGPGNTIYF
J: TRBJ1-3
size: NA
length: 14
V: TRBV28

CDR3: CASSPRLAGEAKNIQYF
J: TRBJ2-4
size: once
length: 17
V: TRBV7-9

CDR3: CASSQTHRDEQYF
J: TRBJ2-7
size: once
length: 13
V: TRBV19

CDR3: CASSLSGQGGYEQYF
J: TRBJ2-7
size: NA
length: 15
V: TRBV27

CDR3: CASSQPGQYGYTF
J: TRBJ1-2
size: NA
length: 13
V: TRBV4-1

CDR3: CASSLGSGGPMEQYF
J: TRBJ2-7
size: NA
length: 15
V: TRBV7-6

CDR3: CASSGDRGAFPYNEQFF
J: TRBJ2-1
size: NA
length: 17
V: TRBV5-4

CDR3: CASSYSSGGSMNEQFF
J: TRBJ2-1
size: NA
length: 16
V: TRBV6-7

CDR3: CATIAGGPHNEQFF
J: TRBJ2-1
size: NA
length: 14
V: TRBV27

CDR3: CASSQNRENIQYF
J: TRBJ2-4
size: once
length: 13
V: TRBV19

CDR3: CASSLDRGVGETQYF
J: TRBJ2-5
size: NA
length: 15
V: TRBV9

CDR3: CASSLLNREQETQYF
J: TRBJ2-5
size: NA
length: 15
V: TRBV5-1

CDR3: CASSPGGEQFF
J: TRBJ2-1
size: many
length: 11
V: TRBV4-2

CDR3: CASSYGGGGGETQYF
J: TRBJ2-5
size: NA
length: 15
V: TRBV6-6

CDR3: CASTDRGKNSNSPLHF
J: TRBJ1-6
size: NA
length: 16
V: TRBV19

CDR3: CASSQASNEQFF
J: TRBJ2-1
size: NA
length: 12
V: TRBV4-2

CDR3: CASNPGLAVNNEQFF
J: TRBJ2-1
size: NA
length: 15
V: TRBV27

CDR3: CASRSRGGARDTQYF
J: TRBJ2-3
size: NA
length: 15
V: TRBV6-1

CDR3: CASSTQANTEAFF
J: TRBJ1-1
size: NA
length: 13
V: TRBV5-5